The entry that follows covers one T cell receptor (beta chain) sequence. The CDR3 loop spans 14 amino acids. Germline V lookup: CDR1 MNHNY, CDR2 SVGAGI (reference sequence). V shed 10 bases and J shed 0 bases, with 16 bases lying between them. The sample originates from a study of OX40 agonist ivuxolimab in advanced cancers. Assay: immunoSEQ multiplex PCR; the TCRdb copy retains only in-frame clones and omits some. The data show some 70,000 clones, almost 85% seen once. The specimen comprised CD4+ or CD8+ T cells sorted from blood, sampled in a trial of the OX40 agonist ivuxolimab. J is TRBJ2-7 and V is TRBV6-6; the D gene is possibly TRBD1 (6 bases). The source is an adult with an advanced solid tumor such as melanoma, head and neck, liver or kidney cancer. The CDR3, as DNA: TGTGCCATCCGACGACAGGTGAGCTCCTACGAGCAGTACTTC. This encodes CAIRRQVSSYEQYF.